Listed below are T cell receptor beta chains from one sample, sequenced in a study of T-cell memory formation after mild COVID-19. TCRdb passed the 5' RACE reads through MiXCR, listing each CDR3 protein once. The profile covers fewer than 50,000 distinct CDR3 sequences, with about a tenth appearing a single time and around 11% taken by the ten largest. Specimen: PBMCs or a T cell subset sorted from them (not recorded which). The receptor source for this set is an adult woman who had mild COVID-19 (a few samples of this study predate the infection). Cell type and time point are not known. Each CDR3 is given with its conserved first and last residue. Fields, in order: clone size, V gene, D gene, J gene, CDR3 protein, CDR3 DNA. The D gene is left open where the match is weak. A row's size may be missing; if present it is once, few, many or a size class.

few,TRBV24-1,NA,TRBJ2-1,CATSLGPGPYNEQFF,TGTGCCACCAGCCTAGGTCCGGGACCTTACAATGAGCAGTTCTTC
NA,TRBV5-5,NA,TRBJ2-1,CASSLVHNEQFF,TGTGCCAGCAGCTTGGTGCACAATGAGCAGTTCTTC
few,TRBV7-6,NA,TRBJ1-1,CASSFKGGTEAFF,TGTGCCAGCAGCTTTAAGGGTGGCACTGAAGCTTTCTTT
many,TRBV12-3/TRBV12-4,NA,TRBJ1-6,CASSSYGDNSPLHF,TGTGCCAGCAGTTCCTACGGAGATAATTCACCCCTCCACTTT
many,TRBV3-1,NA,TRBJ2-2,CASSHGLGQLDTGELFF,TGTGCCAGCAGCCACGGTTTGGGTCAGCTTGACACCGGGGAGCTGTTTTTT
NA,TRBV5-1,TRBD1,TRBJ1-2,CASSMTGVPFYGYTF,TGCGCCAGCAGCATGACAGGGGTCCCCTTCTATGGCTACACCTTC
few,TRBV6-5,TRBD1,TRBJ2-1,CASSYAPGTGDNEQFF,TGTGCCAGCAGTTACGCCCCCGGGACAGGCGACAATGAGCAGTTCTTC
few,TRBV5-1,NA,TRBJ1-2,CASSLALIQGSWDGYTF,TGCGCCAGCAGCTTGGCCCTCATCCAGGGGAGTTGGGATGGCTACACCTTC
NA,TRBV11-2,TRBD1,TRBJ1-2,CASSFLAGGQYYGYTF,TGTGCCAGCAGCTTCTTAGCGGGGGGACAGTACTATGGCTACACCTTC
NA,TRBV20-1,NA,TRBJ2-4,CSHQGREAKNIQYF,TGCAGTCACCAGGGGAGGGAAGCCAAAAACATTCAGTACTTC
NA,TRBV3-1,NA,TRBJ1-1,CASRLDKNTEAFF,TGTGCCAGCAGACTGGACAAGAACACTGAAGCTTTCTTT
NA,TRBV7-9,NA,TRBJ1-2,CASSLEQGQGYTF,TGTGCCAGCAGCTTAGAACAGGGCCAGGGCTACACCTTC
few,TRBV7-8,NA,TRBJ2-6,CASSLFRQSGANVLTF,TGTGCCAGCAGCTTATTCAGACAGTCTGGGGCCAACGTCCTGACTTTC
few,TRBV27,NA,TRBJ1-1,CASSPGQPEAFF,TGTGCCAGCAGCCCCGGTCAGCCAGAAGCTTTCTTT
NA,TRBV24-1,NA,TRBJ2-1,CATSDGIRGFAEQFF,TGTGCCACCAGTGATGGGATTCGAGGATTCGCTGAGCAGTTCTTC
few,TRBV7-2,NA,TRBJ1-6,CASSPQISPLHF,TGTGCCAGCAGTCCACAGATTTCACCCCTCCACTTT
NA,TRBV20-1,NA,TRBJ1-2,CSARDDRLITF,TGCAGTGCTAGAGATGACAGGTTAATAACCTTC
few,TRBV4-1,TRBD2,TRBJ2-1,CASSQVGLAGDEQFF,TGCGCCAGCAGCCAAGTTGGACTAGCGGGCGATGAGCAGTTCTTC
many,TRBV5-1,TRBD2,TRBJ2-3,CASSSGTSGPSTDTQYF,TGCGCCAGCAGCTCTGGGACTAGCGGGCCTAGCACAGATACGCAGTATTTT
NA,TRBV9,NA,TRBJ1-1,CASSPRDTEAFF,TGTGCCAGCAGCCCCCGTGACACTGAAGCTTTCTTT
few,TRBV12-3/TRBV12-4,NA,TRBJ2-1,CASSLNRGREFF,TGTGCCAGCAGTTTGAACCGGGGGCGCGAGTTCTTC
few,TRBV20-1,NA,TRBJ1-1,CSASDRNTEAFF,TGCAGTGCATCGGACCGGAACACTGAAGCTTTCTTT
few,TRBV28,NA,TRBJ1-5,CASSKYGNQPQHF,TGTGCCAGCAGTAAGTACGGCAATCAGCCCCAGCATTTT
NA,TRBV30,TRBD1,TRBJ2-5,CAWSEDRVETQYF,TGTGCCTGGAGTGAGGACAGGGTAGAGACCCAGTACTTC
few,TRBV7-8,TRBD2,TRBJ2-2,CASSRGLAGGIGELFF,TGTGCCAGCAGCCGGGGACTAGCGGGGGGCATCGGGGAGCTGTTTTTT
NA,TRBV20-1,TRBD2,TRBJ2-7,CSASRAGGYEQYF,TGCAGTGCTAGTAGGGCGGGAGGGTACGAGCAGTACTTC
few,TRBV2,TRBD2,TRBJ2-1,CASTDPGLAGRNEQFF,TGTGCCAGCACCGACCCGGGACTAGCGGGGAGGAATGAGCAGTTCTTC
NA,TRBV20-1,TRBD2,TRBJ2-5,CSARDFPSGSWRETQYF,TGCAGTGCTAGAGATTTTCCTAGCGGGAGTTGGAGGGAGACCCAGTACTTC
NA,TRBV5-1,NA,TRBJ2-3,CASSRAPSVGATPDTQYF,TGCGCCAGCAGCAGAGCTCCTTCAGTGGGGGCTACCCCAGATACGCAGTATTTT
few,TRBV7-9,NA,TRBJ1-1,CASSTSGRVNTEAFF,TGTGCCAGCAGCACCTCGGGGAGGGTGAACACTGAAGCTTTCTTT
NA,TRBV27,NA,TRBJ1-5,CASSLGVYGNQPQHF,TGTGCCAGCAGTTTAGGGGTTTATGGCAATCAGCCCCAGCATTTT
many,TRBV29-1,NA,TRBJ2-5,CSVERDPGETQYF,TGCAGCGTTGAACGCGACCCAGGGGAGACCCAGTACTTC
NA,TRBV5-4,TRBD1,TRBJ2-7,CASSLGPAGGEYEQYF,TGTGCCAGCAGCTTGGGCCCCGCAGGGGGCGAATACGAGCAGTACTTC